Listed below are T cell receptor beta chains from one sample, sequenced in a study of blood T cell repertoires in COVID-19. Repertoires were generated with immunoSEQ multiplex PCR, while TCRdb's copy carries only in-frame clones and drops some. The sample contains about 80,000 clones, approximately 89% of which appear only once. Sequenced input: peripheral blood. These receptors were collected from a man in his sixties or seventies with active or convalescent COVID-19. Both conserved end residues are part of each CDR3. D genes are given only for firm matches. The size field is filled for only some rows; it gives once, few, many or a size class.

-	-	TRBV7-9	TRBJ2-2	12	CASSLQGWELFF	TGTGCCAGCAGCTTACAGGGTTGGGAGCTGTTTTTT
-	-	TRBV21-1	TRBJ2-7	15	CASSRTTGGIHEQYF	TGTGCCAGCAGCAGGACGACAGGGGGCATACACGAGCAGTACTTC
TRBD2	-	TRBV4-2	TRBJ2-7	15	CASSQNPGLENEQYF	TGTGCCAGCAGCCAGAACCCGGGACTAGAAAACGAGCAGTACTTC
-	-	TRBV6-6	TRBJ1-2	15	CASSPPGGRDYGYTF	TGTGCCAGCAGCCCTCCGGGGGGAAGAGACTATGGCTACACCTTC
TRBD1	-	TRBV9	TRBJ1-6	14	CASSPGTGNSPLHF	TGTGCCAGCAGCCCCGGGACAGGGAATTCACCCCTCCACTTT
-	-	TRBV5-8	TRBJ1-3	14	CASSLRGNGNTIYF	TGTGCCAGCAGCTTAAGGGGGAATGGAAACACCATATATTTT
-	few	TRBV11-2	TRBJ1-1	13	CASIGGSVTEAFF	TGTGCCAGCATCGGAGGTTCGGTGACTGAAGCTTTCTTT
TRBD2	-	TRBV27	TRBJ2-7	14	CASSKGLAVYEQYF	TGTGCCAGCAGTAAGGGACTAGCGGTCTACGAGCAGTACTTC
TRBD2	once	TRBV19	TRBJ2-3	16	CASSTTSGGRTDTQYF	TGTGCCAGTAGTACCACTAGCGGGGGACGCACAGATACGCAGTATTTT
-	-	TRBV9	TRBJ1-5	13	CASSVAGNQPQHF	TGTGCCAGCAGCGTAGCCGGCAATCAGCCCCAGCATTTT
-	-	TRBV27	TRBJ1-2	14	CASSFSGMVYGYTF	TGTGCCAGCAGTTTTTCAGGGATGGTCTATGGCTACACCTTC
TRBD1	-	TRBV20-1	TRBJ1-2	14	CSASRGTGDYGYTF	TGCAGTGCTAGTCGCGGGACAGGTGACTATGGCTACACCTTC
TRBD1	-	TRBV27	TRBJ1-2	13	CASSSRTGDGYTF	TGTGCCAGCAGTTCCCGGACAGGGGATGGCTACACCTTC
-	-	TRBV7-2	TRBJ2-2	17	CASSARLGRPNTGELFF	TGTGCCAGCAGCGCTCGTTTGGGCCGACCGAACACCGGGGAGCTGTTTTTT
TRBD1	-	TRBV15	TRBJ2-1	14	CATSRDPQGDEQFF	TGTGCCACCAGCAGAGACCCACAGGGGGATGAGCAGTTCTTC
-	-	TRBV7-2	TRBJ2-3	15	CASSLAGGPTDTQYF	TGTGCCAGCAGCTTAGCAGGCGGGCCCACAGATACGCAGTATTTT
TRBD2	-	TRBV7-7	TRBJ2-7	15	CASSRRPGLEDEQYF	TGTGCCAGCAGCCGCCGGCCCGGACTAGAGGACGAGCAGTACTTC
TRBD1	-	TRBV6-6	TRBJ1-2	15	CASSYSGTGGYGYTF	TGTGCCAGCAGTTACTCGGGGACAGGAGGTTATGGCTACACCTTC
-	-	TRBV19	TRBJ2-7	15	CASSIGTGSSYEQYF	TGTGCCAGTAGTATTGGCACAGGGAGCTCCTACGAGCAGTACTTC
-	-	TRBV5-1	TRBJ2-5	14	CASSYLALQETQYF	TGCGCCAGCAGCTATCTAGCGCTCCAAGAGACCCAGTACTTC
TRBD1	-	TRBV6-6	TRBJ1-5	12	CATGTDNQPQHF	TGTGCCACCGGGACAGACAATCAGCCCCAGCATTTT
TRBD1	-	TRBV3-1/TRBV3-2	TRBJ1-1	14	CASSQGQGETEAFF	TGTGCCAGCAGCCAGGGACAGGGGGAAACTGAAGCTTTCTTT
TRBD1	-	TRBV19	TRBJ1-3	15	CASSLDRGPGNTIYF	TGTGCCAGTAGCCTAGACAGGGGGCCTGGAAACACCATATATTTT
TRBD1	-	TRBV7-2	TRBJ1-5	14	CASSRTGLNQPQHF	TGTGCCAGCAGCAGGACAGGGCTCAATCAGCCCCAGCATTTT
-	few	TRBV3-1/TRBV3-2	TRBJ1-2	14	CASSQDNHGYGYTF	TGTGCCAGCAGTCAGGACAATCACGGCTATGGCTACACCTTC
-	-	TRBV18	TRBJ1-2	14	CASSPPGVDYGYTF	TGTGCCAGCTCACCCCCAGGGGTCGACTATGGCTACACCTTC
TRBD1	-	TRBV29-1	TRBJ1-6	13	CSVTQGWGSPLHF	TGCAGCGTTACACAGGGGTGGGGTTCACCCCTCCACTTT
-	-	TRBV28	TRBJ2-7	12	CASSLGQYEQYF	TGTGCCAGCAGTTTAGGGCAGTACGAGCAGTACTTC
TRBD1	few	TRBV29-1	TRBJ1-6	14	CSARTGLNNSPLHF	TGCAGCGCAAGGACAGGATTGAATAATTCACCCCTCCACTTT
TRBD1	-	TRBV5-1	TRBJ2-1	15	CASSFGTVSIGEQFF	TGCGCCAGCAGCTTCGGGACAGTGTCGATTGGTGAGCAGTTCTTC
-	few	TRBV5-4	TRBJ1-2	16	CASSLGTGRFIGGYTF	TGTGCCAGCAGCTTGGGTACAGGGAGATTCATCGGTGGCTACACCTTC
TRBD1	-	TRBV9	TRBJ2-7	14	CASSVGQGDYEQYF	TGTGCCAGCAGCGTTGGACAGGGAGACTACGAGCAGTACTTC
-	-	TRBV5-1	TRBJ2-3	14	CASSAGDFTDTQYF	TGCGCCAGCAGCGCCGGGGACTTCACAGATACGCAGTATTTT
TRBD2	-	TRBV28	TRBJ2-5	16	CASSFILAGDQETQYF	TGTGCCAGCAGTTTTATACTAGCGGGGGACCAAGAGACCCAGTACTTC
-	-	TRBV19	TRBJ2-2	13	CASSIDGGRELFF	TGTGCCAGTAGTATAGATGGGGGCAGGGAGCTGTTTTTT
TRBD1	-	TRBV5-4	TRBJ1-3	12	CASSYDRGNLYF	TGTGCCAGCAGTTATGACAGGGGGAATTTATATTTT
-	-	TRBV19	TRBJ1-5	14	CASKGGAKNQPQHF	TGTGCCAGTAAGGGAGGCGCCAAAAATCAGCCCCAGCATTTT
-	-	TRBV12-5	TRBJ1-1	15	CASARGGPANTEAFF	TGTGCTAGTGCCCGGGGGGGGCCGGCGAACACTGAAGCTTTCTTT
TRBD2	-	TRBV11-3	TRBJ2-1	16	CASSSRTSGGADEQFF	TGTGCCAGCAGCTCGAGGACTAGCGGGGGGGCAGATGAGCAGTTCTTC
-	-	TRBV19	TRBJ2-2	15	CASSIIEGKHGELFF	TGTGCCAGTAGTATAATTGAGGGTAAGCACGGGGAGCTGTTTTTT
-	-	TRBV5-1	TRBJ1-2	14	CASSLRTEKDGYTF	TGCGCCAGCAGCTTGCGGACAGAGAAAGATGGCTACACCTTC
-	once	TRBV7-7	TRBJ1-4	14	CASSLRHGVEKLFF	TGTGCCAGCAGCTTAAGGCACGGGGTCGAAAAACTGTTTTTT
-	-	TRBV3-1/TRBV3-2	TRBJ1-1	11	CASSGRTEAFF	TGTGCCAGCAGCGGGCGAACTGAAGCTTTCTTT
-	-	TRBV2	TRBJ2-7	15	CATRERGISSYEQYF	TGTGCCACCAGAGAAAGAGGGATCAGCTCCTACGAGCAGTACTTC